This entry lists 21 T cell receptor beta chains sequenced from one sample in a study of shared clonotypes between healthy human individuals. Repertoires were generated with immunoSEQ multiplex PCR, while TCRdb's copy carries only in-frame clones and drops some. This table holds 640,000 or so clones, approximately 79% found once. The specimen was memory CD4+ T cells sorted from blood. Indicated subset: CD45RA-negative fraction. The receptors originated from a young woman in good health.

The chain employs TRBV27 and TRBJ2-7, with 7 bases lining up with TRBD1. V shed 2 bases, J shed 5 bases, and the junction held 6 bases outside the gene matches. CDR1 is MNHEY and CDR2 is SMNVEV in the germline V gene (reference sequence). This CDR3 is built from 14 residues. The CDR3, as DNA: TGTGCCAGCAGTTTAAGAGGGACAGTAAACGAGCAGTACTTC. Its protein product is CASSLRGTVNEQYF.

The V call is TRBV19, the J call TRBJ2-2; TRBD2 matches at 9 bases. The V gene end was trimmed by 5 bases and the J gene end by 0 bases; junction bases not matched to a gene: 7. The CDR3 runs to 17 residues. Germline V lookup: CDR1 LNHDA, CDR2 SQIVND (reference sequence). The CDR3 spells CASSRKASGTNTGELFF. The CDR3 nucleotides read TGTGCCAGTAGTCGGAAGGCTAGCGGGACGAACACCGGGGAGCTGTTTTTT.

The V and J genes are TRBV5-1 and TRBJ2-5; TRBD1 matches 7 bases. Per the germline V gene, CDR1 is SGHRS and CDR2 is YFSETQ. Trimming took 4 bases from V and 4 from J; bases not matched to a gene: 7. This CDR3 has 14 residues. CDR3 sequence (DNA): TGCGCCAGCAGCGCCTACGGACAGGTAGAGACCCAGTACTTC. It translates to CASSAYGQVETQYF.

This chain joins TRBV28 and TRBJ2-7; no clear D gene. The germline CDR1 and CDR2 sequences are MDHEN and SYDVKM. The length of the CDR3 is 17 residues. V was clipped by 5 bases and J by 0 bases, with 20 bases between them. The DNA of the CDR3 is TGTGCCAGCAGTCCAGATACGATTCGATATAGCTCCTACGAGCAGTACTTC. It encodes CASSPDTIRYSSYEQYF.

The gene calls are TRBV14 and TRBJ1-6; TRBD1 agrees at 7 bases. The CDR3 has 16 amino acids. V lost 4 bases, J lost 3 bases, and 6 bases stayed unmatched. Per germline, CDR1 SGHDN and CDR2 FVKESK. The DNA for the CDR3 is TGTGCCAGCAGCCCAGGGGGGGTGAGCTATAATTCACCCCTCCACTTT. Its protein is CASSPGGVSYNSPLHF.

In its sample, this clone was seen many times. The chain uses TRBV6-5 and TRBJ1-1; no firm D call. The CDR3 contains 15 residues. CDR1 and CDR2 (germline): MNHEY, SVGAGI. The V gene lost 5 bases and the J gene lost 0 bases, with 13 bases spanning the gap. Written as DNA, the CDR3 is TGTGCCAGCAGTCTCCAGGCGAGGATGAACACTGAAGCTTTCTTT. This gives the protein CASSLQARMNTEAFF.

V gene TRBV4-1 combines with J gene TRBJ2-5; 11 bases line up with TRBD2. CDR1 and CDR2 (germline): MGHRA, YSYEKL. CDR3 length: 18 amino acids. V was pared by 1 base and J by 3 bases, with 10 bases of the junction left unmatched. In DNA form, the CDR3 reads TGCGCCAGCAGCCAAGTGGGTACTAGCGGGAGATCGAAAGAGACCCAGTACTTC. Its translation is CASSQVGTSGRSKETQYF.

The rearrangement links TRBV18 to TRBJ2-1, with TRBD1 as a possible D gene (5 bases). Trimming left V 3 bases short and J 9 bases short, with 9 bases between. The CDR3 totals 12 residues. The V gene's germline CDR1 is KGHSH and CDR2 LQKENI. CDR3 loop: CASSPQGSEQFF. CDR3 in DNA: TGTGCCAGCTCACCCCAGGGTAGTGAGCAGTTCTTC.

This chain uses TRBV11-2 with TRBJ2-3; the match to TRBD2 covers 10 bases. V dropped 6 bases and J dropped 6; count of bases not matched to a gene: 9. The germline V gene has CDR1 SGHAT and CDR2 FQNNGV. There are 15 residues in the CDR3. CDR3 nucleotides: TGTGCCAGCAGAAGACTAGCGGGTAGATCGGATACGCAGTATTTT. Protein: CASRRLAGRSDTQYF.

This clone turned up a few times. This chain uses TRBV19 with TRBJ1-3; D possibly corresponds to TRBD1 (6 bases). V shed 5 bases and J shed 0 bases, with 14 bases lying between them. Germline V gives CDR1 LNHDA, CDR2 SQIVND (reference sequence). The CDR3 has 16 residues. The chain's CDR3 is CASSVRDTASGNTIYF. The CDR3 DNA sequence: TGTGCCAGTAGTGTCCGGGACACCGCCTCTGGAAACACCATATATTTT.

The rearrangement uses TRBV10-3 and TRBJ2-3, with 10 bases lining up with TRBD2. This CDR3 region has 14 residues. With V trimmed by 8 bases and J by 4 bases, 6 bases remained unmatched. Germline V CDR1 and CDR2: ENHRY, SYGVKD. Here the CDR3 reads CAISSGRAADTQYF. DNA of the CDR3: TGTGCCATCTCAAGCGGGAGGGCGGCAGATACGCAGTATTTT.

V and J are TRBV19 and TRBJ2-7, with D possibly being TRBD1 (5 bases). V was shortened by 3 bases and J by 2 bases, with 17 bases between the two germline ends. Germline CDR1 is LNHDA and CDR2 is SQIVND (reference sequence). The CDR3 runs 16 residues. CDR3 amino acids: CASSISFFSGPYEQYF. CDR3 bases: TGTGCCAGTAGTATTTCCTTTTTTTCAGGGCCCTACGAGCAGTACTTC.

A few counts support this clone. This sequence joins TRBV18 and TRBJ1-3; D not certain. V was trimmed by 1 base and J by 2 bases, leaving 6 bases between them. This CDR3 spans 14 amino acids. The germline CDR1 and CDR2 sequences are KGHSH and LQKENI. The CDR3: CASSPQSTGNTIYF. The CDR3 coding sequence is TGTGCCAGCTCACCACAGTCAACTGGAAACACCATATATTTT.

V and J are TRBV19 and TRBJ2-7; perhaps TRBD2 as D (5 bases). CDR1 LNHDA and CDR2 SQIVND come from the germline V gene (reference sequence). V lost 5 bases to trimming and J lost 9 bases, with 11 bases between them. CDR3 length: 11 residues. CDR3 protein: CASSGGFVQYF. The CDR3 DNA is TGTGCCAGTAGTGGCGGGTTTGTGCAGTACTTC.

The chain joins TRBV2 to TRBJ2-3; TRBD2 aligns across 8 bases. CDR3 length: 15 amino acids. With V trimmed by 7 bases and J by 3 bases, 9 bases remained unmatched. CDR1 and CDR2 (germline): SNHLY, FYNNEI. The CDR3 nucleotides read TGTGCCAGCAAGGGTCAGCGGGAGATGACAGATACGCAGTATTTT. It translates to CASKGQREMTDTQYF.

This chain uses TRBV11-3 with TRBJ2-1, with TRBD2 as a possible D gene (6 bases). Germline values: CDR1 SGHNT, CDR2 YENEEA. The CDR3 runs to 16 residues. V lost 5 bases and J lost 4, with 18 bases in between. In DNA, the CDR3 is TGTGCCAGCAGCATCCGAGGTAGCGGAGATTACAATGAGCAGTTCTTC. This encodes CASSIRGSGDYNEQFF.

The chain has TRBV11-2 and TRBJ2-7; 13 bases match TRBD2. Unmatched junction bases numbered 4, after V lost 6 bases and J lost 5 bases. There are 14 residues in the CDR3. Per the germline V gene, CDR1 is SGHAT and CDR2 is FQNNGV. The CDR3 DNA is TGTGCCAGCAGACGAGGACTAGCGGGAGACGAGCAGTACTTC. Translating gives CASRRGLAGDEQYF.

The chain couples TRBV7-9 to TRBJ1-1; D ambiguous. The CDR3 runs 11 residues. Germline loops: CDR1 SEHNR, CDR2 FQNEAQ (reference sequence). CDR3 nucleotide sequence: TGTGCGAGCCAGACGAACACTGAAGCTTTCTTT. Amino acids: CASQTNTEAFF.

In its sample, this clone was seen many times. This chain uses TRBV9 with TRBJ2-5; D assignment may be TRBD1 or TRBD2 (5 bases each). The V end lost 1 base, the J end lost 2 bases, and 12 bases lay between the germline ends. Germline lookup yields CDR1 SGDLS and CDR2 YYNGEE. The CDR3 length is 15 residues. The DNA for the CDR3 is TGTGCCAGCAGCGTAAGGGCAGGGACGCAAGAGACCCAGTACTTC. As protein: CASSVRAGTQETQYF.

CDR3 bases: TGTGCCAGCAGTTACTCAAATAACAATGAGCAGTTCTTC. Encoded protein: CASSYSNNNEQFF. V is TRBV6-6 and J is TRBJ2-1; D is uncertain. This CDR3 is built from 13 residues. Germline assignment: CDR1 MNHNY and CDR2 SVGAGI (reference sequence). Trimming shortened V by 0 bases and J by 5 bases, and 5 bases separated the two germline ends.

DNA of the CDR3: TGTGCCAGCAGCTTAGTGGTGGGACCCTACAATGAGCAGTTCTTC. Translation gives CASSLVVGPYNEQFF. This chain links TRBV7-8 with TRBJ2-1; D possibly matches TRBD1 or TRBD2 (5 bases each). Germline V gene lookup returns CDR1 SGHVS and CDR2 FQNEAQ. The V gene lost 1 base and the J gene lost 2 bases, with 9 bases spanning the gap. The CDR3 consists of 15 residues.